This TCR beta chain stems from a study of blood T cell repertoires in COVID-19. On the study more broadly: The cDNA or gDNA used as material had been derived from T cells, B-cell-depleted T cells, or PBMCs.

In the authors' workflow: The assay estimated nucleated cells by amplifying reference gene primers. TCRdb's table, derived via immunoSEQ multiplex PCR, lists solely in-frame clones and lacks some. V, J and clone size are taken as reported in that table, and D and trimming were inferred from the DNA itself. The table has about 89,000 clones, around 88% seen once. Per the germline V gene, CDR1 is MNHEY and CDR2 is SVGAGI. Between the trimmed V and J ends, which lost 7 bases and 0 bases, there was a span of 6 bases. This CDR3 has 12 residues. This clonotype originated in a man aged 55 to 70 with acute or convalescent COVID-19. Sequencing input: peripheral blood. The V gene is TRBV6-5, the J gene TRBJ1-1; D is unresolved. The CDR3 DNA reads as TGTGCCAGCAAGAGGATGAACACTGAAGCTTTCTTT. Its translation is CASKRMNTEAFF.